This TCR beta chain was identified in a study of T cell repertoires in cytomegalovirus infection. Study information: CMV epitopes that were recently identified and HLA-C-restricted were used alongside well-studied HLA-B-restricted ones. Both a matching HLA type and CMV infection were indicated by public TCR beta signatures.

General study points: Clonotypes of TCR beta that were HLA-C-restricted and CMV-specific dominated the ex vivo response.

MiXCR, applied by TCRdb to the reads, yields one record per CDR3 protein. The sample lists around 900,000 distinct CDR3 sequences; roughly 30% were seen once. V was clipped by 11 bases and J by 2 bases, with 18 bases between them. The CDR3 runs to 14 residues. CDR1 is LNHDA and CDR2 is SQIVND in the germline V gene (reference sequence). This clonotype was found a few times. Its antigen is still unknown. This clonotype was sampled from a human donor in good health (CMV status not recorded). Some clones in this sample may be carry-over from other donors' samples. Here the sequenced sample was cultured CD8+ T cells from PBMCs, taken from culture after CMV antigen stimulation. The rearrangement uses TRBV19 and TRBJ1-1; D gene uncertain. In DNA form, the CDR3 reads TGTGCCGCCAGATCCCGGGCTTCCAACACTGAAGCTTTCTTT. This sequence encodes CAARSRASNTEAFF.